Shown below are 2 T cell receptor beta chains from a single sample sequenced in a study of response to subunit inactivated influenza vaccine. TCRdb recomputed calls from the RT-PCR reads with MiXCR, one row per CDR3 protein. The sample includes approximately 530,000 distinct CDR3 sequences, roughly 7.9% of them seen just once. Here the sequenced sample was PBMCs from blood, taken less than 30 months after vaccination. These receptors came from a man aged 50-75 years who received an inactivated influenza vaccine.

This chain links TRBV3-1 with TRBJ1-2; D perhaps matches TRBD1 (5 bases). V lost 2 bases and J lost 4, with 11 bases in between. Germline-derived CDR1 and CDR2 are LGHDT and YNNKEL (reference sequence). The CDR3 is made up of 14 amino acids. Here the CDR3 DNA reads TGTGCCAGCAGCCAAAGCGACAGACTCTATGGCTACACCTTC. As protein: CASSQSDRLYGYTF.

The sample holds many counts of this clonotype. The chain couples TRBV4-2 to TRBJ2-1; 11 bases are shared with TRBD2. V dropped 4 bases and J dropped 6; count of bases not matched to a gene: 11. The CDR3 totals 17 residues. Looked up from germline, CDR1 is LGHNA and CDR2 is YNFKEQ. CDR3 nucleotides: TGTGCCAGCAGCCCTACGACTAGCGGGGTTATAGGCAATGAGCAGTTCTTC. This translates into CASSPTTSGVIGNEQFF.